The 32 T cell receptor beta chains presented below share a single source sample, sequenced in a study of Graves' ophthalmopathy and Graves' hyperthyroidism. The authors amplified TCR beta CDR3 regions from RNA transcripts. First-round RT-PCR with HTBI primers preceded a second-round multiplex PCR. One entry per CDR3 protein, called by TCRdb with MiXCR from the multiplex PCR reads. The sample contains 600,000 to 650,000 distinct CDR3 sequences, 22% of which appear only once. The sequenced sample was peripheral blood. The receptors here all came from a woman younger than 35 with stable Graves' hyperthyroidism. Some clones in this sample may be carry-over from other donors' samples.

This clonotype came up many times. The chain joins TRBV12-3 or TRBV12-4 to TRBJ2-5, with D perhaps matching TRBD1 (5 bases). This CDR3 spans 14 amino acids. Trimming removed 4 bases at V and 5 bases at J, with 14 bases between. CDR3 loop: CASSSGHPPETQYF. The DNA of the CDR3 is TGTGCCAGCAGTTCCGGACACCCTCCGGAGACCCAGTACTTC.

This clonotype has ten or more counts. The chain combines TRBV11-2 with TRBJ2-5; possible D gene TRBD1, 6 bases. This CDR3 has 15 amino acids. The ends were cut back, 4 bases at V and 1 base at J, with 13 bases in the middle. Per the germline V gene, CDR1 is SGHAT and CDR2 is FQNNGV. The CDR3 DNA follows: TGTGCCAGCAGCTCGCTGACAGGCATCCAAGAGACCCAGTACTTC. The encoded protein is CASSSLTGIQETQYF.

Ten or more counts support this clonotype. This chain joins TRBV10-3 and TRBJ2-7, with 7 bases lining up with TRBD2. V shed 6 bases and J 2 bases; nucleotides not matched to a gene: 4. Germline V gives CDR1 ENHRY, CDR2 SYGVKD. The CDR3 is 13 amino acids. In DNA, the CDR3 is TGTGCCATCAGGCCGGGACTAACCTACGAGCAGTACTTC. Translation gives CAIRPGLTYEQYF.

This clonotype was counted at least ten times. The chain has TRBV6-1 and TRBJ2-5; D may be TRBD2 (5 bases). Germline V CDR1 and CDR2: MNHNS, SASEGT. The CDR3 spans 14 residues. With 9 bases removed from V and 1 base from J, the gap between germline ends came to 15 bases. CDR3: CASSDGPSQETQYF. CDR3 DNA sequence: TGTGCCAGTAGCGACGGCCCGAGCCAAGAGACCCAGTACTTC.

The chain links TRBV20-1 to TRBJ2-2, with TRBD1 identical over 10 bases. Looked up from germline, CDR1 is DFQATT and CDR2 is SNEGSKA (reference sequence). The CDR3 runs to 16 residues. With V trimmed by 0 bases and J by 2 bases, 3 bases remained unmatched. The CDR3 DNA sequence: TGCAGTGCTAGAGATCGGACAGGGGGAAACACCGGGGAGCTGTTTTTT. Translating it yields CSARDRTGGNTGELFF.

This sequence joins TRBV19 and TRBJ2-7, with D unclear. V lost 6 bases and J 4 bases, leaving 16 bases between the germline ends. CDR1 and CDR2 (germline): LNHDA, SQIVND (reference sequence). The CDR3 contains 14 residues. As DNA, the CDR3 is TGTGCCAGTAGCTACCGGGCGAATTCTTACGAGCAGTACTTC. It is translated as CASSYRANSYEQYF.

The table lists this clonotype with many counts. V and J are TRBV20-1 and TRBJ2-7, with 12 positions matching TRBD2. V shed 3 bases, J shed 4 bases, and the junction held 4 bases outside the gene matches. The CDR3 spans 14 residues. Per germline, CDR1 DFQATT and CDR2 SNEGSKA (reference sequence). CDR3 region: CSASRLAGVYEQYF. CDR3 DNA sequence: TGCAGTGCTAGTAGACTAGCGGGAGTGTACGAGCAGTACTTC.

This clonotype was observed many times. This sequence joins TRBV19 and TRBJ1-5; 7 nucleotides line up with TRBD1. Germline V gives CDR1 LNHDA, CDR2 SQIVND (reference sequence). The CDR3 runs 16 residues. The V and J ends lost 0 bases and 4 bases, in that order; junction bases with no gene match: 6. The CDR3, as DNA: TGTGCCAGTAGTATAGATACCGGGACAGCGAATCAGCCCCAGCATTTT. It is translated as CASSIDTGTANQPQHF.

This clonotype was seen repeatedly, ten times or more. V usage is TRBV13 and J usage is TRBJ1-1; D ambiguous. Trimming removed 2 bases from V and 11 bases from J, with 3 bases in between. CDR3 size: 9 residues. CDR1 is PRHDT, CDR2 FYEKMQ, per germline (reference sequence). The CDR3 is CASSLRAFF. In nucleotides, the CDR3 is TGTGCCAGCAGCTTAAGGGCTTTCTTT.

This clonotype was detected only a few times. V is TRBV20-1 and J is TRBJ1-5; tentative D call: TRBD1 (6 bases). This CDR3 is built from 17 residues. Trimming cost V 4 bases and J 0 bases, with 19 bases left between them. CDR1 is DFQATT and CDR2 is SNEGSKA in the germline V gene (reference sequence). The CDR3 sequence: CSANAILTGDSNQPQHF. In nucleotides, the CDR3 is TGCAGTGCTAACGCGATACTGACAGGAGATAGCAATCAGCCCCAGCATTTT.

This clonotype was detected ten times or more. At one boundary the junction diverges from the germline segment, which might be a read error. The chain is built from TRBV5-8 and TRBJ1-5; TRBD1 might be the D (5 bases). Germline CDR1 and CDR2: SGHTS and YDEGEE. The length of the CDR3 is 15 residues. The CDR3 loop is CTSSPKGLSNQPQHF. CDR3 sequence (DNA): TGTACCAGCAGTCCGAAGGGGCTTAGCAATCAGCCCCAGCATTTT.

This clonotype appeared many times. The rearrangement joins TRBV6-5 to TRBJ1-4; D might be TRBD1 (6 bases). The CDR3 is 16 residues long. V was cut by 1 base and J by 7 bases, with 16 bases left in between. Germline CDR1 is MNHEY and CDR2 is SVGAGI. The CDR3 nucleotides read TGTGCCAGCAGTTACTACCGGGGGCAGGGTGGTGAAAAACTGTTTTTT. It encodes CASSYYRGQGGEKLFF.

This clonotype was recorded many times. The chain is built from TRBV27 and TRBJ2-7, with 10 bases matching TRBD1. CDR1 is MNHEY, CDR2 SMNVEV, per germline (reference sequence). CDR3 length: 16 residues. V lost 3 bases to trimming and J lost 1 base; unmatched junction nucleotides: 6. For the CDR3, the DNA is TGTGCCAGCAGTTTTGGAGCGGGACAGGGGTCCTACGAGCAGTACTTC. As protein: CASSFGAGQGSYEQYF.

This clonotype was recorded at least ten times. The CDR3 reads CASSFLAGRQETQYF. As DNA, the CDR3 is TGTGCCAGCAGTTTTCTAGCGGGGCGTCAAGAGACCCAGTACTTC. This sequence joins TRBV12-3 or TRBV12-4 and TRBJ2-5, with TRBD2 matching over 9 bases. The CDR3 runs 15 residues. V gave up 3 bases and J gave up 2 bases; unmatched junction bases: 4.

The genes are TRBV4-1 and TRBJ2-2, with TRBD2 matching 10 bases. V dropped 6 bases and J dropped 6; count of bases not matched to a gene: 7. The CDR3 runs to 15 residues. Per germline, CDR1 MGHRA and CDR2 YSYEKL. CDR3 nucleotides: TGCGCCAGCAGTCTAGCGGGAGCTACCCCCGGGGAGCTGTTTTTT. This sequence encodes CASSLAGATPGELFF.

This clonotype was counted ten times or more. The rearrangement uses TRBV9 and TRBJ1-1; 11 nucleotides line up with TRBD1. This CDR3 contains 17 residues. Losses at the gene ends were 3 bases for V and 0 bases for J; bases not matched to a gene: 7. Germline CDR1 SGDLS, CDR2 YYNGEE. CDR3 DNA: TGTGCCAGCAGCGAAACGGGACAGGGGGTTTTGAACACTGAAGCTTTCTTT. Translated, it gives CASSETGQGVLNTEAFF.

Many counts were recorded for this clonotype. In DNA form, the CDR3 reads TGTGCCACCCTCCGGCAGGGCGCTCTCAATCAGCCCCAGCATTTT. It codes for CATLRQGALNQPQHF. The chain joins TRBV6-1 to TRBJ1-5, with a weak D call TRBD1 (5 bases). The CDR3 contains 15 residues. V shed 10 bases and J shed 3 bases, with 19 bases lying between them. The V gene's germline CDR1 is MNHNS and CDR2 SASEGT.

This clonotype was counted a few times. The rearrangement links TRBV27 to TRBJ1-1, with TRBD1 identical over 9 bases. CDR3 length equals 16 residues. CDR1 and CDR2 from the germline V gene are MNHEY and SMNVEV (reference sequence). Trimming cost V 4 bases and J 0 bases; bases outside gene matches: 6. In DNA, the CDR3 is TGTGCCAGCAGTTCTACAGGGGGCGTCATGAACACTGAAGCTTTCTTT. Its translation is CASSSTGGVMNTEAFF.

Here the CDR3 DNA reads TGTGCCAGCAGCTCCGGGACGGCTGTCGGCTATGGCTACACCTTC. The encoded protein is CASSSGTAVGYGYTF. The V call is TRBV7-9, the J call TRBJ1-2; tentative D call: TRBD1 (5 bases). V was shortened by 4 bases and J by 4 bases, with 16 bases between the two germline ends. This CDR3 region has 15 residues. Germline CDR1 and CDR2: SEHNR and FQNEAQ (reference sequence).

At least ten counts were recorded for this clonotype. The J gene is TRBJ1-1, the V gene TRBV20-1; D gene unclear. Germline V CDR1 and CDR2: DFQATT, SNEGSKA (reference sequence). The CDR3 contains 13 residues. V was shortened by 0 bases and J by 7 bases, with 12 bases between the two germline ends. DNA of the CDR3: TGCAGTGCTAGAGATCGAAACGTGGGTGAAGCTTTCTTT. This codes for CSARDRNVGEAFF.

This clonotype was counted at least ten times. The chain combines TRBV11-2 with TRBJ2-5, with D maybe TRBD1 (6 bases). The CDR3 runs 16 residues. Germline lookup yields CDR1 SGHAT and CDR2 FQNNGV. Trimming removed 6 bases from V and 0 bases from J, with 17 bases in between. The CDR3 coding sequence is TGTGCCAGCAGTCAGGGGTCAACAACGTACCAAGAGACCCAGTACTTC. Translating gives CASSQGSTTYQETQYF. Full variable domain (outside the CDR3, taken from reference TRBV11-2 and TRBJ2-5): EAGVAQSPRYKIIEKRQSVAFWCNPISGHATLYWYQQILGQGPKLLIQFQNNGVVDDSQLPKDRFSAERLKGVDSTLKIQPAKLEDSAVYLCASSQGSTTYQETQYFGPGTRLLVL.

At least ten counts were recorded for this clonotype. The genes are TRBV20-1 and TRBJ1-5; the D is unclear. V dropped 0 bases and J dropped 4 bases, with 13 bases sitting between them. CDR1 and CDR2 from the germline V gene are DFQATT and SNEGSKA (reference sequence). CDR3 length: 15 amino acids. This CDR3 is CSARDLVQDNQPQHF. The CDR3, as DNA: TGCAGTGCTAGAGATTTGGTGCAGGATAATCAGCCCCAGCATTTT.

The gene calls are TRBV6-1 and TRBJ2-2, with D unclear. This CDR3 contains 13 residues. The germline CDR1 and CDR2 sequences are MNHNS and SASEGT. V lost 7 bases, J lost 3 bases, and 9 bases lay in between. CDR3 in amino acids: CASTGGDTGELFF. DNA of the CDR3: TGTGCCAGCACCGGTGGGGACACCGGGGAGCTGTTTTTT.

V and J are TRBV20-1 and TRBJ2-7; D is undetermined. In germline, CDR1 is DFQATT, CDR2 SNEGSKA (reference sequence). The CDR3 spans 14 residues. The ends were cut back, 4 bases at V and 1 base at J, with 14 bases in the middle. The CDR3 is CSATDLAASYEQYF. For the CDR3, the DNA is TGCAGTGCTACTGATTTAGCCGCATCCTACGAGCAGTACTTC.

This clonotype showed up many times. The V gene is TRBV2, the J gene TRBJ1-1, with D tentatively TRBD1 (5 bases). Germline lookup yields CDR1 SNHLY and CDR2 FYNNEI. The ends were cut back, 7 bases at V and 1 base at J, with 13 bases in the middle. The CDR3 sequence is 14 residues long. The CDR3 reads CASMERQQNTEAFF. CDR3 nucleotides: TGTGCCAGCATGGAGAGACAGCAGAACACTGAAGCTTTCTTT. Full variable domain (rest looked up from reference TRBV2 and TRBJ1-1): EPEVTQTPSHQVTQMGQEVILRCVPISNHLYFYWYRQILGQKVEFLVSFYNNEISEKSEIFDDQFSVERPDGSNFTLKIRSTKLEDSAMYFCASMERQQNTEAFFGQGTRLTVV.

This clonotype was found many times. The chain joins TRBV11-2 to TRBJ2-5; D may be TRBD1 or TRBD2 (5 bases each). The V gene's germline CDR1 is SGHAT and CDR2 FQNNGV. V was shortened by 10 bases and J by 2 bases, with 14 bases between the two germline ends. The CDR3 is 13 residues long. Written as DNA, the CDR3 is TGTGCCACGAGGGGTGGGTTTCAAGAGACCCAGTACTTC. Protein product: CATRGGFQETQYF.

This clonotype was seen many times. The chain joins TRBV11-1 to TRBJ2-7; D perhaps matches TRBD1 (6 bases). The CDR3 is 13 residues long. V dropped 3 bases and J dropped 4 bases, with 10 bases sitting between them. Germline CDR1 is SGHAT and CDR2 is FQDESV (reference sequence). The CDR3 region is CASSFTGFYEQYF. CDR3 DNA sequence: TGTGCCAGCAGCTTTACAGGGTTTTACGAGCAGTACTTC.

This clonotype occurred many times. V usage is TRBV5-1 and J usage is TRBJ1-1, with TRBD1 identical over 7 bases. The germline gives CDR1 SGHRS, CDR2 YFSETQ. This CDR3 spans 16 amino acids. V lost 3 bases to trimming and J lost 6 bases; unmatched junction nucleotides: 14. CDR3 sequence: CASSSSLGGASPEAFF. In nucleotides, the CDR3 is TGCGCCAGCAGCTCTTCACTAGGGGGCGCGAGCCCTGAAGCTTTCTTT.

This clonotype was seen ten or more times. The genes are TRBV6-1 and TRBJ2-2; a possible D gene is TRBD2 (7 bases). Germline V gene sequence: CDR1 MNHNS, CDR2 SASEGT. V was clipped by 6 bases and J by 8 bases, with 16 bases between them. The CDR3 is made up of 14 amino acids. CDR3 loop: CASSPIAGAGELFF. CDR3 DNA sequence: TGTGCCAGCAGCCCCATCGCGGGGGCGGGGGAGCTGTTTTTT.

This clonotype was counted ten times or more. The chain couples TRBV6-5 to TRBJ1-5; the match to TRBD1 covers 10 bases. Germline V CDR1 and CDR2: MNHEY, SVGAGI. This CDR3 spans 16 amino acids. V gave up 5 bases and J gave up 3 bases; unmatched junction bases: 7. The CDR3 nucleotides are TGTGCCAGCAGTCCCCGGGACAGGGGAAACAATCAGCCCCAGCATTTT. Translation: CASSPRDRGNNQPQHF.

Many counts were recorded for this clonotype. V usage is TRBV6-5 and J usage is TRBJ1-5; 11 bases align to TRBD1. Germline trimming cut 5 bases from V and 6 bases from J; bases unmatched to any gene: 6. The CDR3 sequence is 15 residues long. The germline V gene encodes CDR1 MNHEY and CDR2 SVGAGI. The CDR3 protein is CASSPGQGASQPQHF. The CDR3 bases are TGTGCCAGCAGTCCTGGACAGGGGGCTAGTCAGCCCCAGCATTTT.

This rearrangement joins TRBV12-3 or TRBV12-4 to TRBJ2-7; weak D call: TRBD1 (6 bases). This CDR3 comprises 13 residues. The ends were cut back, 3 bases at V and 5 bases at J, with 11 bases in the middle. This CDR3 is CASSLVQGHEQYF. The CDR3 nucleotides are TGTGCCAGCAGTTTGGTACAGGGCCACGAGCAGTACTTC.